Each of the 30 T cell receptor beta chains below was sequenced from the same sample in a study of vaccination effects on CD4 cells after COVID-19. Data came from immunoSEQ multiplex PCR; TCRdb stores just in-frame clones and leaves some out. The repertoire holds tens of thousands of clones, with roughly 76% as singletons. With the ViraFEST assay, the study expanded antigen-specific CD4+ T cells using viral peptide pools, then sequenced them. It was after nine to ten days of culture that CD4+ T cells were isolated. Testing of the vaccine recipients showed negative nucleocapsid antibodies and no prior SARS-CoV-2 infection. These receptors lack a known antigen. The material sequenced was CD4+ T cells from PBMCs cultured with HCoV-NL63 spike peptides, taken before COVID-19 vaccination. The source is a human donor who received a COVID-19 vaccine.

This CDR3 reads CASSSSLGQGGETQYF. CDR3 in DNA: TGTGCCAGCAGCTCCTCCTTGGGACAGGGGGGAGAGACCCAGTACTTC. The chain has TRBV7-3 and TRBJ2-5; 11 bases agree with TRBD1. This CDR3 is built from 16 residues. Germline assignment: CDR1 SGHTA and CDR2 FQGTGA. J lost 4 bases, V lost 4 bases, and 8 bases had no gene match.

The chain joins TRBV6-6 to TRBJ2-7, with a possible D match to TRBD2 (6 bases). CDR3 length equals 14 residues. In germline, CDR1 is MNHNY, CDR2 SVGAGI (reference sequence). V was clipped by 4 bases and J by 0 bases, with 10 bases between them. The CDR3 region has the DNA TGTGCCAGCAGTTTTGGGGGGTCCTCCTACGAGCAGTACGTC. Protein: CASSFGGSSYEQYV.

V usage is TRBV19 and J usage is TRBJ1-6; TRBD1 might be the D (5 bases). The CDR3 runs 19 residues. CDR1 is LNHDA and CDR2 is SQIVND in the germline V gene (reference sequence). V dropped 3 bases and J dropped 0 bases, with 18 bases sitting between them. Here the CDR3 DNA reads TGTGCCAGTAGTATGAAAAGGGCCGTGGGGGGCTCCTATAATTCACCCCTCCACTTT. Its protein is CASSMKRAVGGSYNSPLHF.

The chain has TRBV19 and TRBJ2-4; D possibly corresponds to TRBD1 (6 bases). The CDR3 runs to 14 residues. CDR1 and CDR2 from the germline V gene are LNHDA and SQIVND (reference sequence). V was cut by 9 bases and J by 1 base, with 13 bases left in between. The CDR3 DNA follows: TGTGCCAGCCGTCAAGGACAGGCCAAAAACATTCAGTACTTC. Its protein product is CASRQGQAKNIQYF.

The rearrangement joins TRBV2 to TRBJ2-5, with 9 bases matching TRBD1. The V gene's germline CDR1 is SNHLY and CDR2 FYNNEI. V shed 8 bases, J shed 7 bases, and the junction held 8 bases outside the gene matches. The CDR3 totals 13 residues. In DNA form, the CDR3 reads TGTGCCAGCTGCGGGACAGGGAGCGGGACCCAGTACTTC. Translating it yields CASCGTGSGTQYF.

The V call is TRBV12-5, the J call TRBJ1-3; D is possibly TRBD1 (5 bases). Germline V gives CDR1 LGHNT, CDR2 FRNRAP. Deletions cut 3 bases from V and 0 bases from J, with 18 bases between. This CDR3 contains 18 residues. CDR3 region: CASGFRPSGGASGNTIYF. DNA of the CDR3: TGTGCTAGTGGTTTTCGACCGTCAGGCGGGGCCTCTGGAAACACCATATATTTT. The full variable domain, rest sourced from reference TRBV12-5 and TRBJ1-3, is DARVTQTPRHKVTEMGQEVTMRCQPILGHNTVFWYRQTMMQGLELLAYFRNRAPLDDSGMPKDRFSAEMPDATLATLKIQPSEPRDSAVYFCASGFRPSGGASGNTIYFGEGSWLTVV.

The chain uses TRBV12-3 or TRBV12-4 and TRBJ1-5; TRBD1 is a possible D gene (6 bases). The CDR3 totals 13 residues. Trimming removed 5 bases at V and 7 bases at J, with 12 bases between. CDR3 protein: CASSTRTDQPQHF. The CDR3 region has the DNA TGTGCCAGCAGTACACGGACAGACCAGCCCCAGCATTTT.

The chain is built from TRBV6-4 and TRBJ2-5, with D possibly being TRBD2 (5 bases). V lost 6 bases to trimming and J lost 5 bases, with 13 bases between them. Germline assignment: CDR1 MRHNA and CDR2 SNTAGT. This CDR3 is built from 13 residues. The CDR3 DNA follows: TGTGCCAGCAGGAATTCGCCGGGGGAGACCCAGTACTTC. Translated, it gives CASRNSPGETQYF.

This clone was counted only a few times. The rearrangement links TRBV6-5 to TRBJ1-5; D is unresolved. The CDR3 contains 13 residues. V lost 0 bases to trimming and J lost 3 bases, with 3 bases between them. CDR1 and CDR2 from the germline V gene are MNHEY and SVGAGI. The CDR3 DNA is TGTGCCAGCAGTTACTCCTCCAATCAGCCCCAGCATTTT. Its translation is CASSYSSNQPQHF.

V usage is TRBV29-1 and J usage is TRBJ2-5; D may be TRBD2 (6 bases). V was clipped by 5 bases and J by 5 bases, with 15 bases between them. The CDR3 runs to 13 residues. CDR1 and CDR2 (germline): SQVTM, ANQGSEA. Here the CDR3 reads CSVTRTGGETQYF. Here the CDR3 DNA reads TGCAGCGTTACCAGGACTGGGGGGGAGACCCAGTACTTC.

V is TRBV19 and J is TRBJ2-6, with D maybe TRBD2 (7 bases). This CDR3 has 15 amino acids. Germline V CDR1 and CDR2: LNHDA, SQIVND (reference sequence). The ends were cut back, 5 bases at V and 6 bases at J, with 14 bases in the middle. Here the CDR3 DNA reads TGTGCCAGTAGTTTCCGGGGGGCTACGGCCAACGTCCTGACTTTC. Its protein is CASSFRGATANVLTF. Using reference TRBV19 and TRBJ2-6 for the parts outside the CDR3, the full variable domain is DGGITQSPKYLFRKEGQNVTLSCEQNLNHDAMYWYRQDPGQGLRLIYYSQIVNDFQKGDIAEGYSVSREKKESFPLTVTSAQKNPTAFYLCASSFRGATANVLTFGAGSRLTVL.

This chain uses TRBV7-6 with TRBJ1-4; no clear D. V lost 2 bases, J lost 3 bases, and 10 bases lay in between. Germline assignment: CDR1 SGHVS and CDR2 FNYEAQ. CDR3 length: 15 amino acids. In DNA form, the CDR3 reads TGTGCCAGCAGCTTAAACGTGGGAGCTAATGAAAAACTGTTTTTT. Translated, it gives CASSLNVGANEKLFF.

CDR3 in DNA: TGCGCCAGCAGCTTGGTAGCGGGGGGGAAAGATACGCAGTATTTT. This codes for CASSLVAGGKDTQYF. The V gene is TRBV5-1, the J gene TRBJ2-3; 11 nucleotides agree with TRBD2. Germline CDR1 SGHRS, CDR2 YFSETQ. CDR3 length: 15 residues. V shed 0 bases, J shed 5 bases, and the junction held 2 bases outside the gene matches. The entire variable domain, with the rest obtained from reference TRBV5-1 and TRBJ2-3, is as follows: KAGVTQTPRYLIKTRGQQVTLSCSPISGHRSVSWYQQTPGQGLQFLFEYFSETQRNKGNFPGRFSGRQFSNSRSEMNVSTLELGDSALYLCASSLVAGGKDTQYFGPGTRLTVL.

This clone has more than one count but fewer than ten. Within the sample, other DNA sequences also encode this same CDR3. The rearrangement joins TRBV18 to TRBJ1-1; D remains ambiguous. Germline-derived CDR1 and CDR2 are KGHSH and LQKENI. The CDR3 spans 13 residues. Trimming pared 0 bases from V and 4 bases from J, leaving 6 bases between. The CDR3 DNA reads TGTGCCAGCTCACCACCAGGGCTCACTGAAGCTTTCTTT. Translated: CASSPPGLTEAFF.

This clone has a single count. The V call is TRBV18, the J call TRBJ2-3; the D is unclear. Germline V CDR1 and CDR2: KGHSH, LQKENI. With 2 bases removed from V and 2 bases from J, the gap between germline ends came to 8 bases. This CDR3 spans 14 amino acids. The CDR3 is CASSPVDHTDTQYF. The DNA of the CDR3 is TGTGCCAGCTCACCAGTAGACCACACAGATACGCAGTATTTT.

The V and J genes are TRBV5-5 and TRBJ2-5; possible D gene TRBD2, 6 bases. Trimming pared 4 bases from V and 9 bases from J, leaving 16 bases between. The CDR3 has 13 amino acids. Germline loops: CDR1 SGHKS, CDR2 YYEKEE (reference sequence). The chain's CDR3 is CASSTGTSVAQYF. In DNA form, the CDR3 reads TGTGCCAGCAGCACTGGGACTTCGGTGGCCCAGTACTTC.

V is TRBV24-1 and J is TRBJ2-5, with D perhaps matching TRBD1 (5 bases). This CDR3 spans 12 amino acids. Germline V gene sequence: CDR1 KGHDR, CDR2 SFDVKD. V was pared by 9 bases and J by 2 bases, with 9 bases between. The CDR3 sequence: CATSDIQETQYF. CDR3 coding DNA: TGTGCCACCTCGGACATACAAGAGACCCAGTACTTC.

The chain recombines TRBV11-2 with TRBJ1-1; 7 bases line up with TRBD1. V lost 4 bases, J lost 0 bases, and 5 bases stayed unmatched. This CDR3 region has 15 residues. Germline V lookup: CDR1 SGHAT, CDR2 FQNNGV. This CDR3 is CASSSSTGLNTEAFF. CDR3 nucleotide sequence: TGTGCCAGCAGCTCTTCGACAGGGTTGAACACTGAAGCTTTCTTT.

The CDR3, as DNA: TGCGCCAGCAGCACGCGGGGAGGTGACACTGAAGCTTTCTTT. Amino acids: CASSTRGGDTEAFF. The chain combines TRBV5-1 with TRBJ1-1, with D unclear. CDR3 length equals 14 residues. Germline CDR1 is SGHRS and CDR2 is YFSETQ. The V end lost 4 bases, the J end lost 3 bases, and 13 bases lay between the germline ends.

The chain carries TRBV7-2 and TRBJ1-6, with D unresolved. Germline CDR1 and CDR2: SGHTA and FQGNSA. Trimming took 4 bases from V and 0 from J, leaving 13 bases between them. The CDR3 is made up of 17 amino acids. This CDR3 is CASSSLLAPSYNSPLHF. The CDR3 nucleotides read TGTGCCAGCAGCTCCCTACTCGCACCCTCCTATAATTCACCCCTCCACTTT.

The V gene is TRBV27, the J gene TRBJ2-3; a possible D gene is TRBD2 (6 bases). The CDR3 is made up of 12 amino acids. V was cut by 6 bases and J by 6 bases, with 10 bases left in between. CDR1 and CDR2 from the germline V gene are MNHEY and SMNVEV (reference sequence). The CDR3 DNA sequence: TGTGCCAGCAGGGGACTGGTGGATACGCAGTATTTT. Its protein is CASRGLVDTQYF.

For this clone: At one end the junction does not follow the germline gene, possibly because of a read error. The chain uses TRBV19 and TRBJ1-1; D ambiguous. CDR3 length: 14 residues. Germline values: CDR1 LNHDA, CDR2 SQIVND (reference sequence). CDR3 region: CASSVDIMGTEAFF. The DNA for the CDR3 is TGTGCCAGTAGTGTAGACATCATGGGCACTGAAGCTTTCTTT.

The V gene is TRBV7-2, the J gene TRBJ1-1; TRBD1 might be the D (5 bases). Trimming cost V 1 base and J 1 base, with 7 bases left between them. Germline CDR1 SGHTA, CDR2 FQGNSA. The CDR3 runs to 14 residues. As DNA, the CDR3 is TGTGCCAGCAGCTTAGGACAGTCGAACACTGAAGCTTTCTTT. As protein: CASSLGQSNTEAFF.

The chain carries TRBV30 and TRBJ2-7; 7 bases are a match to TRBD1. The CDR3 length is 14 residues. Per the germline V gene, CDR1 is GTSNPN and CDR2 is SVGIG (reference sequence). V shed 3 bases and J 0 bases; nucleotides not matched to a gene: 5. The CDR3 spells CAWSRGQSSYEQYV. The CDR3 DNA is TGTGCCTGGAGCCGGGGACAGAGCTCCTACGAGCAGTACGTC.

This clone was seen only a few times. The chain uses TRBV4-1 and TRBJ1-1; TRBD1 is a possible D gene (5 bases). The CDR3 loop spans 13 amino acids. Germline V CDR1 and CDR2: MGHRA, YSYEKL. The V and J ends lost 4 bases and 11 bases respectively, with 17 bases between them. For the CDR3, the DNA is TGCGCCAGCAGCCGCATCCTAGGGGAAAGTGCTTTCTTT. Protein: CASSRILGESAFF.

The rearrangement links TRBV6-5 to TRBJ1-2; D not certain. CDR3 length: 15 residues. Germline V CDR1 and CDR2: MNHEY, SVGAGI. V was shortened by 0 bases and J by 0 bases, with 8 bases between the two germline ends. CDR3 sequence: CASSYSAGANYGYTF. CDR3 DNA: TGTGCCAGCAGTTACTCGGCCGGAGCTAACTATGGCTACACCTTC.

The CDR3 DNA reads TGCGCCAGCAGCCAAGACGCGGTTCGCAGGGTGGATGAAAAACTGTTTTTT. This translates into CASSQDAVRRVDEKLFF. The gene calls are TRBV4-1 and TRBJ1-4; maybe TRBD1 (5 bases). CDR3 length: 17 residues. In germline, CDR1 is MGHRA, CDR2 YSYEKL. V lost 0 bases, J lost 6 bases, and 17 bases lay in between.

The chain uses TRBV19 and TRBJ1-4, with unresolved D. Germline assignment: CDR1 LNHDA and CDR2 SQIVND (reference sequence). Trimming pared 7 bases from V and 4 bases from J, leaving 10 bases between. The CDR3 has 13 amino acids. For the CDR3, the DNA is TGTGCCAGTAAATGGGCAGGTAATGAAAAACTGTTTTTT. Translated, it gives CASKWAGNEKLFF.

The chain joins TRBV18 to TRBJ1-3, with unresolved D. Germline lookup yields CDR1 KGHSH and CDR2 LQKENI. The CDR3 totals 13 residues. V was cut by 6 bases and J by 0 bases, with 6 bases left in between. In nucleotides, the CDR3 is TGTGCCAGCTCGTCCAGCTCTGGAAACACCATATATTTT. Translating gives CASSSSSGNTIYF.

The CDR3 DNA sequence: TGTGCCAGCAGTGACGGGGCTATGAACACTGAAGCTTTCTTT. Translated, it gives CASSDGAMNTEAFF. The chain links TRBV2 to TRBJ1-1; D perhaps matches TRBD1 (5 bases). The germline gives CDR1 SNHLY, CDR2 FYNNEI. V dropped 3 bases and J dropped 0 bases, with 8 bases sitting between them. CDR3 size: 14 residues.